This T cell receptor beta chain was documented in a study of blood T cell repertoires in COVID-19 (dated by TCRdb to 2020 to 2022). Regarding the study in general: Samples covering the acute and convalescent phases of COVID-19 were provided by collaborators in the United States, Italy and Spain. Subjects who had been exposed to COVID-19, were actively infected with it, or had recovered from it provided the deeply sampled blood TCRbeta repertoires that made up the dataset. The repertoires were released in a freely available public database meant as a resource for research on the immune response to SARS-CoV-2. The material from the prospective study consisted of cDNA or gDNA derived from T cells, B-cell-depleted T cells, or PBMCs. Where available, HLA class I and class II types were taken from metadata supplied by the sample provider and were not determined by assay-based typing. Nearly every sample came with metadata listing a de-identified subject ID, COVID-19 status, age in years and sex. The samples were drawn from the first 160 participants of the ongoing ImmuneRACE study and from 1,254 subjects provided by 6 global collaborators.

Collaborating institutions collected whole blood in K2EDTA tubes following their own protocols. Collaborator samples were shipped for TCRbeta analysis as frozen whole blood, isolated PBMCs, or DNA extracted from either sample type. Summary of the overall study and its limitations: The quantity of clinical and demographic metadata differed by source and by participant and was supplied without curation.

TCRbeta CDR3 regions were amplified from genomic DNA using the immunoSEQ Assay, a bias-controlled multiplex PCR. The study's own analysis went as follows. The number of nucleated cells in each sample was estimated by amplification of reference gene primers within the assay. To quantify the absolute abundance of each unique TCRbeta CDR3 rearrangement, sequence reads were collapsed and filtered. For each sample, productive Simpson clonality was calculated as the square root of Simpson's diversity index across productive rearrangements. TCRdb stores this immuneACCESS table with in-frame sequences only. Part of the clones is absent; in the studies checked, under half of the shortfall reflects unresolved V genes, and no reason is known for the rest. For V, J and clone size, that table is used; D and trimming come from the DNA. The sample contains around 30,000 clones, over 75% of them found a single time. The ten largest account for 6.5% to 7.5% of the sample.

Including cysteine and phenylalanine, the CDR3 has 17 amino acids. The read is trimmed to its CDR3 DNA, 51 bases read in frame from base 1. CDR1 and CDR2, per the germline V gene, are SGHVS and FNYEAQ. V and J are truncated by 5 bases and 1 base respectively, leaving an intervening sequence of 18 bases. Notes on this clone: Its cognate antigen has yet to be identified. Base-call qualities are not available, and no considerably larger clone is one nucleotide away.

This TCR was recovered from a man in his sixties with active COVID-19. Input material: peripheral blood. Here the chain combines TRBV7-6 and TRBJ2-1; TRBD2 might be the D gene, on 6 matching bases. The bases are TGTGCCAGCAGCAACGTGCGTTCGGGAGTTTCCTACAATGAGCAGTTCTTC. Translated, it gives CASSNVRSGVSYNEQFF.